This is a list of T cell receptor beta chains from one sample in a study of cytomegalovirus exposure and HLA in healthy donors. The table came from immunoSEQ multiplex PCR; TCRdb's copy has only in-frame clones and leaves some out. The table lists just over 25,000 clones, roughly 68% of them singletons. Sequencing used PBMCs. Receptors originate from a woman aged 50 to 60 in good health and CMV-seronegative. Each CDR3 is given with its conserved first and last residue. Fields, in order: J gene, clone size, V gene, D gene, CDR3 DNA, CDR3 protein. D genes are given only for firm matches. Clone size, where shown, is once, few, many, or a class for clones that have expanded.

>TRBJ1-4|-|TRBV19|-
TGTGCCAGCAAACCCGGGGAGGAAAAACTGTTTTTT
CASKPGEEKLFF
>TRBJ2-7|-|TRBV6-5|-
TGTGCCAGCAGTTACATCCCAGGTTACGAGCAGTACTTC
CASSYIPGYEQYF
>TRBJ1-5|-|TRBV27|-
TGTGCCAGCAGTTTATCAGGGGTTCAGCCCCAGCATTTT
CASSLSGVQPQHF
>TRBJ1-1|-|TRBV6-5|-
TGTGCCACCAGCAGGGGCGGCACTGAAGCTTTCTTT
CATSRGGTEAFF
>TRBJ1-1|-|TRBV29-1|-
TGCAGCGCCTTAACCAGGGGCGCTGAAGCTTTCTTT
CSALTRGAEAFF
>TRBJ1-1|-|TRBV6-5|-
TGTGCCAGCACCCGGGGGGCCTCCACTGAAGCTTTCTTT
CASTRGASTEAFF
>TRBJ1-4|-|TRBV10-3|TRBD1
TGTGCCATCAGTGAGCAGGGGGCGCAGGGTGAAAAACTGTTTTTT
CAISEQGAQGEKLFF
>TRBJ1-5|-|TRBV10-3|-
TGTGCCATCAGTGAGTCTGGAGGGGGCAATCAGCCCCAGCATTTT
CAISESGGGNQPQHF
>TRBJ1-6|-|TRBV6-5|TRBD1
TGTGCCAGCAGTGGCCGGGCAGGGGGCGTTTCACCCCTCCACTTT
CASSGRAGGVSPLHF
>TRBJ2-7|-|TRBV2|TRBD1
TGTGCCAGCAGTTTGACAGGGTTCGGGGAGCAGTACTTC
CASSLTGFGEQYF
>TRBJ2-7|few|TRBV6-5|TRBD1
TGTGCCAGCAGTTACTCGGGGACAGGGGGGTACGAGCAGTACTTC
CASSYSGTGGYEQYF
>TRBJ1-2|-|TRBV5-1|TRBD1
TGCGCCAGCAGTCTCGGACAGGGAGGTGACTACACCTTC
CASSLGQGGDYTF
>TRBJ2-7|-|TRBV7-2|TRBD2
TGTGCCAGCAGCTTAGTGGCGGGAGGCGAGCAGTACTTC
CASSLVAGGEQYF
>TRBJ1-2|-|TRBV13|-
TGTGCCAGCAGCCCCAGTAAGACTAACTATGGCTACACCTTC
CASSPSKTNYGYTF
>TRBJ2-5|-|TRBV6-6|-
TGTGCCAGCCGGGCGGGCCACACTTTCCAAGAGACCCAGTACTTC
CASRAGHTFQETQYF
>TRBJ2-1|-|TRBV5-1|-
TGCGCCAGCAGCAGGGATACTAGCCATGAGCAGTTCTTC
CASSRDTSHEQFF
>TRBJ2-5|-|TRBV18|-
TGTGCCAGCTCACAAGACAGCCAAGAGACCCAGTACTTC
CASSQDSQETQYF
>TRBJ1-5|-|TRBV7-9|-
TGTGCCAGCAGCTTCGACAGTAATCAGCCCCAGCATTTT
CASSFDSNQPQHF
>TRBJ2-3|-|TRBV29-1|TRBD1
TGCAGCGTTGAAGTAGGCAGGGGGCGGCCAGATACGCAGTATTTT
CSVEVGRGRPDTQYF
>TRBJ2-2|few|TRBV7-2|-
TGTGCCAGCAGTTCGGACAGTGTCACCGGGGAGCTGTTTTTT
CASSSDSVTGELFF
>TRBJ1-2|-|TRBV29-1|-
TGCAGCGTCCACGGGCAGGGGGGCTACACCTTC
CSVHGQGGYTF
>TRBJ1-5|-|TRBV2|TRBD1
TGTGCCAGCAGTCGTAACAGGGGGGTTCAGCCCCAGCATTTT
CASSRNRGVQPQHF
>TRBJ2-3|-|TRBV10-3|-
TGTGCCATCAGTGAGTCCAGAGGTCGAGATACGCAGTATTTT
CAISESRGRDTQYF
>TRBJ1-1|few|TRBV5-1|-
TGCGCCAGCAGCCCGGCCACAGCTGAAGCTTTCTTT
CASSPATAEAFF
>TRBJ2-1|-|TRBV2|TRBD1
TGTGCCGGGACAGGGCAAGACAATGAGCAGTTCTTC
CAGTGQDNEQFF
>TRBJ2-3|few|TRBV5-4|-
TGTGCCAGCAGCTTATCTGGCACAGATACGCAGTATTTT
CASSLSGTDTQYF
>TRBJ2-2|-|TRBV19|-
TGTGCCAGTAGTATTTTACAGGGCGGTACCGGGGAGCTGTTTTTT
CASSILQGGTGELFF
>TRBJ2-7|-|TRBV5-1|-
TGCGCCAGCAGCTTGGAAGGACAGACCTACGAGCAGTACTTC
CASSLEGQTYEQYF
>TRBJ1-5|-|TRBV11-3|TRBD1
TGTGCCAGCAGCTTGGGACAGGGGGCTTGGAGCAATCAGCCCCAGCATTTT
CASSLGQGAWSNQPQHF
>TRBJ2-1|few|TRBV6-6|TRBD2
TGTGCCAGCAGTCTACTAGCGGTGTTGGACAATGAGCAGTTCTTC
CASSLLAVLDNEQFF
>TRBJ2-3|once|TRBV5-1|-
TGCGCCAGCAGCTTGGTCGGGTCCCCAGATACGCAGTATTTT
CASSLVGSPDTQYF
>TRBJ2-2|few|TRBV6-6|-
TGTGCCATACAGGGAGCGAACACCGGGGAGCTGTTTTTT
CAIQGANTGELFF
>TRBJ1-2|-|TRBV9|TRBD1
TGTGCCAGCAGCGAAACACAGGGGGTGGGCGGCTACACCTTC
CASSETQGVGGYTF
>TRBJ2-1|-|TRBV9|TRBD2
TGTGCCAGCAGCGTAGAAGGCGGGGGGGCGGGATCCTCCTACAATGAGCAGTTCTTC
CASSVEGGGAGSSYNEQFF
>TRBJ2-5|-|TRBV5-1|TRBD1
TGCGCCAGCATCAACGCCGGGACAGGGGGTGAGACCCAGTACTTC
CASINAGTGGETQYF
>TRBJ2-3|-|TRBV5-4|TRBD1
TGTGCCAGCAGCTCGCAGGGGGCCACAGATACGCAGTATTTT
CASSSQGATDTQYF
>TRBJ2-3|few|TRBV9|TRBD2
TGTGCCAGCAGCGCATCTAGCGGGAGAGCAGATACGCAGTATTTT
CASSASSGRADTQYF
>TRBJ1-5|-|TRBV25-1|TRBD1
TGTGCCAGCAGTCATGGACAGGGGGCACAGCCCCAGCATTTT
CASSHGQGAQPQHF
>TRBJ1-3|-|TRBV11-2|-
TGTGCCAGCAGCTTAGAACGGGGGGGAAACACCATATATTTT
CASSLERGGNTIYF
>TRBJ2-1|-|TRBV6-5|TRBD1
TGTGCCAGCCAGGGGACAGGGGTCTTTGAGCAGTTCTTC
CASQGTGVFEQFF
>TRBJ2-4|-|TRBV29-1|-
TGCAGCGTTGATGGGGGGTCCGGGACAGCGGGCGGAAACATTCAGTACTTC
CSVDGGSGTAGGNIQYF
>TRBJ2-7|few|TRBV27|-
TGTGCCAGCAGTTTATCCACAGCCACCTACGAGCAGTACTTC
CASSLSTATYEQYF
>TRBJ1-3|-|TRBV4-1|-
TGCGCCAGCAGCCAAGATCGAGTGGGGGCCACTGGAAACACCATATATTTT
CASSQDRVGATGNTIYF
>TRBJ2-5|few|TRBV10-3|-
TGTGCCATCAGGGGGGGACTCCAAGAGACCCAGTACTTC
CAIRGGLQETQYF
>TRBJ1-1|-|TRBV14|-
TGTGCCAGCAGCCGGTCATTACTGACTGAAGCTTTCTTT
CASSRSLLTEAFF
>TRBJ1-5|few|TRBV7-8|TRBD1
TGTGCCAGCAGCTTAGTGAAAGGGGGCAGGCCCCAGCATTTT
CASSLVKGGRPQHF
>TRBJ2-5|once|TRBV29-1|TRBD2
TGCAGCGCCCCACCCGCTAGCGGGGGCCAAGAGACCCAGTACTTC
CSAPPASGGQETQYF
>TRBJ2-6|-|TRBV7-2|-
TGTGCCAGCAGCCAAGACGGGAGCTCTGGGGCCAACGTCCTGACTTTC
CASSQDGSSGANVLTF
>TRBJ1-3|-|TRBV29-1|-
TGCAGCGATCCAACAGCAACTCACTCCTCTGGAAACACCATATATTTT
CSDPTATHSSGNTIYF
>TRBJ2-1|-|TRBV10-2|TRBD2
TGCGCCAGCAGTAGCGGGAGAAGGACCTACAATGAGCAGTTCTTC
CASSSGRRTYNEQFF
>TRBJ2-7|few|TRBV6-1|-
TGTGCCAGCATGATTCAGGCGCCTCTCGAGCAGTACTTC
CASMIQAPLEQYF
>TRBJ1-5|-|TRBV18|-
TGTGCCACGAACGGGTCGCCGAATCAGCCCCAGCATTTT
CATNGSPNQPQHF
>TRBJ1-5|-|TRBV19|-
TGTGCCAGTAGTATAGGCAGGGCGGATCAGCCCCAGCATTTT
CASSIGRADQPQHF
>TRBJ1-5|-|TRBV4-1|TRBD1
TGCGCCAGCAGCCCTGGTCTACAGGGGCATAGCAATCAGCCCCAGCATTTT
CASSPGLQGHSNQPQHF
>TRBJ1-3|-|TRBV4-1|-
TGCGCCAGCAGCCAAGAAGACAGGCCAGGAAACACCATATATTTT
CASSQEDRPGNTIYF
>TRBJ1-1|-|TRBV5-1|-
TGCGCCAGCAGCTTAGAGGGTTTGAAGACTGAAGCTTTCTTT
CASSLEGLKTEAFF
>TRBJ2-7|-|TRBV10-3|TRBD1
TGTGCCATCAGTAGCCATATTAGACAGGGCCATGAGCAGTACTTC
CAISSHIRQGHEQYF
>TRBJ1-2|-|TRBV18|TRBD1
TGTGCCAGCTTAGAGGGACAGGGGGCCGGTGGCTACACCTTC
CASLEGQGAGGYTF
>TRBJ1-3|-|TRBV9|TRBD1
TGTGCCAGCAGACGGGACAGCTCTGGAAACACCATATATTTT
CASRRDSSGNTIYF
>TRBJ1-4|once|TRBV4-1|TRBD1
TGCGCCAGCAGCCAAGTTGACAGGGTGGATGAAAAACTGTTTTTT
CASSQVDRVDEKLFF